The sequence of this T cell receptor (beta chain) was determined in a study of identical twins. The CDR3 loop spans 11 amino acids. The germline V and J ends were trimmed by 3 bases and 11 bases, with 8 bases remaining between them. The germline V gene has CDR1 DFQATT and CDR2 SNEGSKA (reference sequence). TCRdb redid the calling of the 5' RACE reads with MiXCR, one entry per CDR3 protein. Here the sample spans roughly 1,500,000 distinct CDR3 sequences, about 30% being singletons. The sequenced sample was cord blood. The chain has TRBV20-1 and TRBJ1-6; D might be TRBD1 (6 bases). This TCR came from a newborn girl in good health. The CDR3 reads CSASQGPPLHF. CDR3 DNA: TGCAGTGCTAGCCAGGGGCCACCCCTCCACTTT.